A single sample is the source of the 13 T cell receptor beta chains below, sequenced in a study of post-analysis software for immune sequencing data. Unique-molecular-identifier-tagged TCR beta cDNA libraries were used. TCRdb reprocessed the PCR reads with MiXCR, giving one entry per CDR3 protein. This table holds hundreds of thousands of distinct CDR3 sequences, 55% to 60% found once. No antigen is known for these receptors. General study points: Roughly 5 TRBV segments, TRBV5-6, TRBV5-1 and TRBV20-1 among them, were found more frequent in patients than controls.

Material: blood. The receptors here all came from a girl aged 2-10 years with multiple sclerosis.

This chain links TRBV5-6 with TRBJ2-1; 10 bases line up with TRBD2. The CDR3 contains 15 residues. CDR1 and CDR2 (germline): SGHDT, YYEEEE. V gave up 0 bases and J gave up 8 bases; unmatched junction bases: 5. CDR3 sequence: CASSLAALAGDEQFF. CDR3 DNA: TGTGCCAGCAGCTTGGCAGCGCTAGCGGGGGATGAGCAGTTCTTC.

The chain carries TRBV10-3 and TRBJ2-1; 8 nucleotides match TRBD2. The trim removed 7 bases at V and 0 bases at J, leaving 5 bases unmatched. The germline V gene encodes CDR1 ENHRY and CDR2 SYGVKD. The CDR3 runs 15 residues. DNA for the CDR3: TGTGCCATCACTAAGAGCGGGAGCTCCTACAATGAGCAGTTCTTC. This gives the protein CAITKSGSSYNEQFF.

The gene calls are TRBV3-1 and TRBJ2-7, with D possibly TRBD1 on 6 matching bases. The CDR3 loop spans 15 amino acids. The V gene lost 0 bases and the J gene lost 1 base, with 10 bases spanning the gap. Germline V gives CDR1 LGHDT, CDR2 YNNKEL (reference sequence). The CDR3 bases are TGTGCCAGCAGCCAAGATAGGACAGCTTCCTACGAGCAGTACTTC. Protein: CASSQDRTASYEQYF.

This sequence joins TRBV9 and TRBJ2-1; the match to TRBD1 covers 8 bases. V shed 3 bases, J shed 3 bases, and the junction held 8 bases outside the gene matches. CDR1 and CDR2 from the germline V gene are SGDLS and YYNGEE. The CDR3 loop spans 16 amino acids. The CDR3 region is CASSGDRRGHYNEQFF. The CDR3 DNA follows: TGTGCCAGCAGCGGGGACCGCAGGGGGCACTACAATGAGCAGTTCTTC.

As to this clonotype: Compared with germline, one end of the junction differs, possibly owing to a read error. The gene calls are TRBV12-3 or TRBV12-4 and TRBJ1-5, with D tentatively TRBD1 (5 bases). The CDR3 is 14 amino acids. The DNA of the CDR3 is TGTGCCAGCAGTTCGGGCCGGGGGAATCGGCCCCAGCATTTT. Protein: CASSSGRGNRPQHF.

This CDR3 is CASSFRRSGQETQYF. CDR3 sequence (DNA): TGTGCCAGCAGCTTTAGACGCAGCGGCCAAGAGACCCAGTACTTC. The V call is TRBV11-1, the J call TRBJ2-5, with D maybe TRBD2 (5 bases). This CDR3 region has 15 residues. The V end lost 3 bases, the J end lost 1 base, and 12 bases lay between the germline ends. Germline lookup yields CDR1 SGHAT and CDR2 FQDESV (reference sequence).

The V call is TRBV7-9, the J call TRBJ2-5; the D is unclear. Trimming stripped 4 bases from V and 5 bases from J, with 14 bases between. The CDR3 spans 14 residues. Germline CDR1 SEHNR, CDR2 FQNEAQ (reference sequence). This CDR3 reads CASSSGPSRETQYF. Written as DNA, the CDR3 is TGTGCCAGCAGCTCCGGGCCCTCGCGGGAGACCCAGTACTTC.

This clonotype was recorded a few times. V gene TRBV10-3 combines with J gene TRBJ2-1; 8 nucleotides agree with TRBD2. From germline, CDR1 is ENHRY and CDR2 SYGVKD. J lost 1 base, V lost 10 bases, and 12 bases had no gene match. CDR3 length: 16 amino acids. Here the CDR3 reads CATQPGLGVSYNEQFF. For the CDR3, the DNA is TGTGCCACCCAGCCGGGACTAGGCGTTTCCTACAATGAGCAGTTCTTC.

The chain links TRBV6-1 to TRBJ1-1; TRBD1 aligns across 7 bases. The CDR3 is 17 amino acids. Germline trimming cut 7 bases from V and 0 bases from J; bases unmatched to any gene: 14. Germline V gene lookup returns CDR1 MNHNS and CDR2 SASEGT. As DNA, the CDR3 is TGTGCCAGCACCGCGACAGGGAACCTCCTCATGAACACTGAAGCTTTCTTT. Its translation is CASTATGNLLMNTEAFF.

This clonotype has a handful of counts. The CDR3 bases are TGCGCCAGCAGTGCTGGGACTAGCGGGGGCAACTTTACCTACGAGCAGTACTTC. It codes for CASSAGTSGGNFTYEQYF. The rearrangement links TRBV10-1 to TRBJ2-7; 14 nucleotides align to TRBD2. CDR3 length equals 18 residues. The ends lost 4 bases at V and 2 bases at J; junction bases unmatched: 10. Germline assignment: CDR1 WNHNN and CDR2 SYGVQD (reference sequence).

The CDR3 nucleotides read TGCGCCAGCAGCTTAGACAGTACCTCGAACAATGAGCAGTTCTTC. Its protein product is CASSLDSTSNNEQFF. V and J are TRBV5-1 and TRBJ2-1; a weak D match, TRBD1 (5 bases). Deletions cut 2 bases from V and 5 bases from J, with 14 bases between. This CDR3 is built from 15 residues. In germline, CDR1 is SGHRS, CDR2 YFSETQ.

This clonotype was observed a few times. A read error may produce the germline difference seen at one junction end. The V gene is TRBV20-1, the J gene TRBJ2-3; 8 positions agree with TRBD2. In germline, CDR1 is DFQATT, CDR2 SNEGSKA (reference sequence). The CDR3 length is 16 residues. CDR3 amino acids: CSARVPSGSVTDAQYF. CDR3 bases: TGCAGTGCTAGAGTCCCCAGCGGGAGTGTAACAGATGCGCAGTATTTT.

The V and J genes are TRBV20-1 and TRBJ1-6; tentative D call: TRBD1 (5 bases). With 1 base removed from V and 0 bases from J, the gap between germline ends came to 13 bases. Germline V gives CDR1 DFQATT, CDR2 SNEGSKA (reference sequence). The CDR3 totals 17 residues. CDR3 loop: CSARGGSGSSYNSPLHF. Here the CDR3 DNA reads TGCAGTGCTAGAGGGGGGAGTGGTAGCTCCTATAATTCACCCCTCCACTTT.